This T cell receptor (beta chain) was recovered during a study of blood T cell repertoires in COVID-19. In the study overall: Samples representing acute and convalescent COVID-19 were sourced from the United States, Italy and Spain. From T cells, B-cell-depleted T cells, or PBMCs came the material, which was cDNA or gDNA.

Profiling relied on immunoSEQ multiplex PCR, and the TCRdb table lists in-frame clones only, not all of them. The sample lists roughly 34,000 clones, around 85% occurring once. The ends were cut back, 5 bases at V and 0 bases at J, with 10 bases in the middle. Germline V CDR1 and CDR2: SGHNT, YENEEA. The CDR3 length is 14 residues. Sequencing used peripheral blood. This chain connects TRBV11-3 to TRBJ1-1; TRBD1 might be the D (6 bases). The sequence derives from a man aged 80 or over with active COVID-19. The chain's CDR3 is CASSDGQMNTEAFF. Here the CDR3 DNA reads TGTGCCAGCAGCGACGGACAGATGAACACTGAAGCTTTCTTT.